The 7 T cell receptor beta chains presented below share a single source sample, sequenced in a study of blood T cell repertoires in COVID-19. Assay used: immunoSEQ multiplex PCR; TCRdb lists only in-frame clones, some missing. The sample has more than 250,000 clones, approximately 83% seen once. Sequenced material: PBMCs or T cells enriched from blood (not recorded which). The receptor source for this set is a man aged 25-40 years who had recovered from COVID-19.

The V call is TRBV7-3, the J call TRBJ2-2, with 7 bases aligning to TRBD1. This CDR3 contains 15 residues. V shed 5 bases and J 2 bases; nucleotides not matched to a gene: 5. Germline CDR1 and CDR2: SGHTA and FQGTGA. The CDR3 loop is CASSQTGLNTGELFF. Here the CDR3 DNA reads TGTGCCAGCAGCCAGACAGGGCTCAACACCGGGGAGCTGTTTTTT.

The chain couples TRBV7-8 to TRBJ2-7; TRBD1 matches 8 bases. Trimming removed 5 bases from V and 2 bases from J; junction bases left unmatched: 8. CDR1 and CDR2 from the germline V gene are SGHVS and FQNEAQ. This CDR3 has 15 residues. CDR3 sequence (DNA): TGTGCCAGCAGCGCCTGGACAGGGATGACCTACGAGCAGTACTTC. The encoded protein is CASSAWTGMTYEQYF.

This clone was seen a few times. This chain uses TRBV7-9 with TRBJ1-5; D uncertain. Germline loops: CDR1 SEHNR, CDR2 FQNEAQ (reference sequence). The CDR3 loop spans 13 amino acids. V dropped 8 bases and J dropped 2 bases, with 10 bases sitting between them. CDR3 loop: CASGGWGNQPQHF. The CDR3 DNA reads TGTGCCAGCGGAGGGTGGGGCAATCAGCCCCAGCATTTT. The full variable domain, rest sourced from reference TRBV7-9 and TRBJ1-5, is DTGVSQNPRHKITKRGQNVTFRCDPISEHNRLYWYRQTLGQGPEFLTYFQNEAQLEKSRLLSDRFSAERPKGSFSTLEIQRTEQGDSAMYLCASGGWGNQPQHFGDGTRLSIL.

This clone has only one observation. The chain uses TRBV19 and TRBJ1-5, with D possibly matching TRBD1 (6 bases). This CDR3 is built from 14 residues. Per the germline V gene, CDR1 is LNHDA and CDR2 is SQIVND (reference sequence). Trimming removed 2 bases from V and 7 bases from J, with 12 bases in between. The CDR3 DNA follows: TGTGCCAGTAGTATATCAGGGGTGGGCCAGCCCCAGCATTTT. This gives the protein CASSISGVGQPQHF.

The chain is built from TRBV2 and TRBJ1-6; D possibly corresponds to TRBD1 (6 bases). The CDR3 length is 13 residues. CDR1 SNHLY and CDR2 FYNNEI come from the germline V gene. Trimming took 5 bases from V and 10 from J, leaving 12 bases between them. The CDR3: CASSPRQVSPLHF. In DNA, the CDR3 is TGTGCCAGCAGTCCCCGACAGGTCTCACCCCTCCACTTT. The full variable domain, its missing parts supplied by reference TRBV2 and TRBJ1-6, is EPEVTQTPSHQVTQMGQEVILRCVPISNHLYFYWYRQILGQKVEFLVSFYNNEISEKSEIFDDQFSVERPDGSNFTLKIRSTKLEDSAMYFCASSPRQVSPLHFGNGTRLTVT.

This chain joins TRBV5-1 and TRBJ1-1; 11 bases map to TRBD1. The CDR3 is made up of 15 amino acids. Germline trimming cut 1 base from V and 2 bases from J; bases unmatched to any gene: 1. Per germline, CDR1 SGHRS and CDR2 YFSETQ. CDR3 coding DNA: TGCGCCAGCAGCTTGAGGACAGGGGGCAACACTGAAGCTTTCTTT. Residues: CASSLRTGGNTEAFF.

This chain joins TRBV5-1 and TRBJ1-1; the D gene is possibly TRBD1 (5 bases). Germline V lookup: CDR1 SGHRS, CDR2 YFSETQ. CDR3 length equals 14 residues. The V end lost 1 base, the J end lost 2 bases, and 9 bases lay between the germline ends. CDR3 loop: CASSLRQGNTEAFF. The CDR3 nucleotides are TGCGCCAGCAGCTTGCGGCAGGGAAACACTGAAGCTTTCTTT.